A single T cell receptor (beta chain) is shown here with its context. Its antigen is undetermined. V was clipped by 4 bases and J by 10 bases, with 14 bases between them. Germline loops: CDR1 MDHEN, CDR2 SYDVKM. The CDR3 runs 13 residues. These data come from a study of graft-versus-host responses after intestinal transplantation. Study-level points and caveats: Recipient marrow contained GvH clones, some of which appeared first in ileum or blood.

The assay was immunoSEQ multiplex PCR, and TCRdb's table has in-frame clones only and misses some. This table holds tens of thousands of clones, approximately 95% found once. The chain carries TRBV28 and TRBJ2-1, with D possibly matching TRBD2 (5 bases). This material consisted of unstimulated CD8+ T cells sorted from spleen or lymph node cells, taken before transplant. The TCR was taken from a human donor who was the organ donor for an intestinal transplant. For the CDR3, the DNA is TGTGCCAGCAGTTCGAGAAGGGAGAGCGAGCAGTTCTTC. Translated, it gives CASSSRRESEQFF.